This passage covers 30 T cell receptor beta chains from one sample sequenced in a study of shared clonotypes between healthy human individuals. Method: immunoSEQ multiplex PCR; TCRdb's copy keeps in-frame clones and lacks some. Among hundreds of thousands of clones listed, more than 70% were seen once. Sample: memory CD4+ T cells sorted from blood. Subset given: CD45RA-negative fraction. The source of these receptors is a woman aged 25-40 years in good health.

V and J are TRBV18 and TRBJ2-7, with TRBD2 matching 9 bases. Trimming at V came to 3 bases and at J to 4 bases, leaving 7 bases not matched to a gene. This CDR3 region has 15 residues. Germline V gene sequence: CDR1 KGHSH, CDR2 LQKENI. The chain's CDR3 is CASSPDSGSGYEQYF. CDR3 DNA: TGTGCCAGCTCACCTGATAGCGGGAGCGGGTACGAGCAGTACTTC.

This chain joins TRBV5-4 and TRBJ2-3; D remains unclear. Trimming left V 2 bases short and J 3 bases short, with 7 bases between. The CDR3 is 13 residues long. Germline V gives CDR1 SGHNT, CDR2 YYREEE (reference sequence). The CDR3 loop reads CASSFPLTDTQYF. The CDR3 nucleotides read TGTGCCAGCAGCTTTCCCCTAACAGATACGCAGTATTTT.

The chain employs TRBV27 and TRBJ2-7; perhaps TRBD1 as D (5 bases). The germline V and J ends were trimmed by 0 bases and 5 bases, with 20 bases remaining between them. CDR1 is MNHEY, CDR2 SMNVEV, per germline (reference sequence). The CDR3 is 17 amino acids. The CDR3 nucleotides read TGTGCCAGCAGTTTATCGGAGCCGGCCGACAGCTTTAACGAGCAGTACTTC. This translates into CASSLSEPADSFNEQYF.

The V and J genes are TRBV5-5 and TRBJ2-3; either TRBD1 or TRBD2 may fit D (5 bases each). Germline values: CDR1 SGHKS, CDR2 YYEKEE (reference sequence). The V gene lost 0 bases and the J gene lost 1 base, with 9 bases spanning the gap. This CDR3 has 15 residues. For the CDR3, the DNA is TGTGCCAGCAGCTTGGTTAGGGGAGGCACAGATACGCAGTATTTT. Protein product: CASSLVRGGTDTQYF.

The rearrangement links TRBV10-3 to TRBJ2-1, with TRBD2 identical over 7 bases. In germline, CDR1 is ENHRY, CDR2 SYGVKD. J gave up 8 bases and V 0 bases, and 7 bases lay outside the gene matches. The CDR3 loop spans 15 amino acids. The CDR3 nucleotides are TGTGCCATCAGTGAGTCAAGGACTAGAGGCGATGAGCAGTTCTTC. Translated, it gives CAISESRTRGDEQFF.

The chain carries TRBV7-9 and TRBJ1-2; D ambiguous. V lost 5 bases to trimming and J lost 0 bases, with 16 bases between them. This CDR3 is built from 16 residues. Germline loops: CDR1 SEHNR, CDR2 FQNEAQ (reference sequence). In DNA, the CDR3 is TGTGCCAGCAGCCCAGTGCTGGGAGCCACTAACTATGGCTACACCTTC. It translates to CASSPVLGATNYGYTF.

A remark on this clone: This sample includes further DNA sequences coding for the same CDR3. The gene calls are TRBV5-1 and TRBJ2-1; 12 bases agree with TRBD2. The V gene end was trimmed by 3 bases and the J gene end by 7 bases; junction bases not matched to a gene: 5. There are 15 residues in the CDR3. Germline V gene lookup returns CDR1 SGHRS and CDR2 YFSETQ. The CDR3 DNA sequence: TGCGCCAGCAGCTCAGGACTAGCGGGAACAAATGAGCAGTTCTTC. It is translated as CASSSGLAGTNEQFF. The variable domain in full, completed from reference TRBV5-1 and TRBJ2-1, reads KAGVTQTPRYLIKTRGQQVTLSCSPISGHRSVSWYQQTPGQGLQFLFEYFSETQRNKGNFPGRFSGRQFSNSRSEMNVSTLELGDSALYLCASSSGLAGTNEQFFGPGTRLTVL.

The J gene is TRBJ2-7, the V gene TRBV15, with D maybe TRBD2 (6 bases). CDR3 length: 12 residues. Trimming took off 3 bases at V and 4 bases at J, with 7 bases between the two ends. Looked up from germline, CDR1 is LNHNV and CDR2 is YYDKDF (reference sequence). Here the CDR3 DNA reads TGTGCCACCAGCAGTGGGACTTACGAGCAGTACTTC. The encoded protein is CATSSGTYEQYF.

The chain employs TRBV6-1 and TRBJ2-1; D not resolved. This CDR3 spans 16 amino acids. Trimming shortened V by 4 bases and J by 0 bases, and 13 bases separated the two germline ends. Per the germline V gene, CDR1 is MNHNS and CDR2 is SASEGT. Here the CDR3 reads CASSGATGRSYNEQFF. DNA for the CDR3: TGTGCCAGCAGTGGGGCGACTGGTCGCTCCTACAATGAGCAGTTCTTC.

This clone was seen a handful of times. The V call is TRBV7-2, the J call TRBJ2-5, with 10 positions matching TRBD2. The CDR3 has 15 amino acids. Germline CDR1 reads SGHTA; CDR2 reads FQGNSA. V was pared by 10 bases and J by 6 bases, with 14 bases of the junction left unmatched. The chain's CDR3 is CAISPPSGSGKTQYF. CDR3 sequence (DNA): TGTGCCATCTCTCCCCCTAGCGGGAGTGGGAAGACCCAGTACTTC. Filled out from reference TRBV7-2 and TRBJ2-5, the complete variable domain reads GAGVSQSPSNKVTEKGKDVELRCDPISGHTALYWYRQSLGQGLEFLIYFQGNSAPDKSGLPSDRFSAERTGGSVSTLTIQRTQQEDSAVYLCAISPPSGSGKTQYFGPGTRLLVL.

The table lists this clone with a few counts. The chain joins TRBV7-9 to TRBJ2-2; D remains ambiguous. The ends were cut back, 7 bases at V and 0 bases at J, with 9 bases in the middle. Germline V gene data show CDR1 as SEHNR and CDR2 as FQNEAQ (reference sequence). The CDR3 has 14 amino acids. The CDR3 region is CASIVDSNTGELFF. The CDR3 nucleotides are TGTGCCAGCATAGTTGATTCGAACACCGGGGAGCTGTTTTTT.

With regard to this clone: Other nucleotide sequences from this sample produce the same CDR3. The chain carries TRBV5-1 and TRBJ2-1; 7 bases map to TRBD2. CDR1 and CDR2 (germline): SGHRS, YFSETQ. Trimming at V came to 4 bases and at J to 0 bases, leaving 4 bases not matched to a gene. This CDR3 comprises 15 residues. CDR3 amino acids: CASSASSGSYNEQFF. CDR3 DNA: TGCGCCAGCAGCGCGTCTAGCGGCTCCTACAATGAGCAGTTCTTC.

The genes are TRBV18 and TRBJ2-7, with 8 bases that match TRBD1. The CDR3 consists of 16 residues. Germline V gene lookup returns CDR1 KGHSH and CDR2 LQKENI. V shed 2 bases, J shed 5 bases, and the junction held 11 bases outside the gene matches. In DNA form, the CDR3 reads TGTGCCAGCTCACCAAGGGGTTTACAGGGGGAAAACGAGCAGTACTTC. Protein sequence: CASSPRGLQGENEQYF.

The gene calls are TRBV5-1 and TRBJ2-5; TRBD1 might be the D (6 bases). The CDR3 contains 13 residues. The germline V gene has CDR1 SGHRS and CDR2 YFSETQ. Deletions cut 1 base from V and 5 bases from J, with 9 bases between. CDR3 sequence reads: CASSLTGSETQYF. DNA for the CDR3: TGCGCCAGCAGCTTGACAGGGTCGGAGACCCAGTACTTC.

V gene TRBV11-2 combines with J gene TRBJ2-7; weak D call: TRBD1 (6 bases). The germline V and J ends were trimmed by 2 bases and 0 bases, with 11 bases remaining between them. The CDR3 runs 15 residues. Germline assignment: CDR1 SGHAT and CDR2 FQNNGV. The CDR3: CASSLMGAGSYEQYF. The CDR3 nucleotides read TGTGCCAGCAGCTTAATGGGGGCCGGCTCCTACGAGCAGTACTTC.

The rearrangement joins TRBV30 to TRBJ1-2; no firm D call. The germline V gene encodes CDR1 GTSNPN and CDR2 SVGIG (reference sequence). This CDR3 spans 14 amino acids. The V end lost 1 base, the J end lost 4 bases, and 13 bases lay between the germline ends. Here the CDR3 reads CAWSGRDGCYGYTF. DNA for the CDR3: TGTGCCTGGAGTGGGCGTGACGGCTGCTATGGCTACACCTTC.

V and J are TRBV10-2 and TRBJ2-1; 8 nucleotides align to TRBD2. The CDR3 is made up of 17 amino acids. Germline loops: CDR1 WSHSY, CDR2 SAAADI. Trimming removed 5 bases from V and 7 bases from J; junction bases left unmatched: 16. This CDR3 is CASSLSPGLGSPNEQFF. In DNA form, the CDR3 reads TGCGCCAGCAGTCTATCACCGGGACTAGGCTCCCCTAATGAGCAGTTCTTC.

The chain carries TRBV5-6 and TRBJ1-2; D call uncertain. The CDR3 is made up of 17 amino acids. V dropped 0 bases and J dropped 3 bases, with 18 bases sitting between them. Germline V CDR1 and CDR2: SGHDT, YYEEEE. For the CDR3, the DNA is TGTGCCAGCAGCTTGGTTGGAGGGCAAGAGCGCGACTATGGCTACACCTTC. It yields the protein CASSLVGGQERDYGYTF.

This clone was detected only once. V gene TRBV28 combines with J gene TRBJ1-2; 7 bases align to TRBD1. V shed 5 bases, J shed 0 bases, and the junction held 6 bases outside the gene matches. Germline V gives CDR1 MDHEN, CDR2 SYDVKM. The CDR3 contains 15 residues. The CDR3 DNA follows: TGTGCCAGCAGTGCGACAGGGACCGCTAACTATGGCTACACCTTC. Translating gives CASSATGTANYGYTF.

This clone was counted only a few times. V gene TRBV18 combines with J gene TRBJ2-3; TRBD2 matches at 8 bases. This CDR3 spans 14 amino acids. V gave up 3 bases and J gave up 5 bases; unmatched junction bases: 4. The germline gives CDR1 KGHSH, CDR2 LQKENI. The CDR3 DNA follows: TGTGCCAGCTCACCCGGCGGGGGGTTAGATACGCAGTATTTT. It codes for CASSPGGGLDTQYF.

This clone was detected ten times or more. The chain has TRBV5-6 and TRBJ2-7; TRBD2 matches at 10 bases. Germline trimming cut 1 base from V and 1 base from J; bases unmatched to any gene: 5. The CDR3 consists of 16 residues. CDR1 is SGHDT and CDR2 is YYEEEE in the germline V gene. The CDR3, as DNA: TGTGCCAGCAGCTTGTGGGCTAGCGGGAGATCCTACGAGCAGTACTTC. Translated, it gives CASSLWASGRSYEQYF. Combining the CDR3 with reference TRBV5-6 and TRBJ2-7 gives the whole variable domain DAGVTQSPTHLIKTRGQQVTLRCSPKSGHDTVSWYQQALGQGPQFIFQYYEEEERQRGNFPDRFSGHQFPNYSSELNVNALLLGDSALYLCASSLWASGRSYEQYFGPGTRLTVT.

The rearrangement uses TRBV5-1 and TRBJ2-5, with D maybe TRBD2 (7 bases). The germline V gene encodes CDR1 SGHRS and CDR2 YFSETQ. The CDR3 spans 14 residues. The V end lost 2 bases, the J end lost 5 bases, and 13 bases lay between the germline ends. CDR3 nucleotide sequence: TGCGCCAGCAGCTTCGGGGGGCGCAGGGAGACCCAGTACTTC. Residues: CASSFGGRRETQYF. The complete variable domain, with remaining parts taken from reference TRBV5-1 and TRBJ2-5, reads KAGVTQTPRYLIKTRGQQVTLSCSPISGHRSVSWYQQTPGQGLQFLFEYFSETQRNKGNFPGRFSGRQFSNSRSEMNVSTLELGDSALYLCASSFGGRRETQYFGPGTRLLVL.

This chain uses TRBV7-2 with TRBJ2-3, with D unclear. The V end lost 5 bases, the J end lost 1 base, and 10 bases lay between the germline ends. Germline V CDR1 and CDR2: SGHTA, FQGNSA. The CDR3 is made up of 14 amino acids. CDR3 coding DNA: TGTGCCAGCAGCCCCCAGTGGGGCACAGATACGCAGTATTTT. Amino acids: CASSPQWGTDTQYF.

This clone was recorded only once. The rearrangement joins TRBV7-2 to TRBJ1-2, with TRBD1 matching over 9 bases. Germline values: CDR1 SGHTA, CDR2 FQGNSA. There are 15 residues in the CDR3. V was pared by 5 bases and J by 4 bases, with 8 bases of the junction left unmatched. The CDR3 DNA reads TGTGCCAGCAGCCTCCGACAGGGGGGTACCTATGGCTACACCTTC. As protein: CASSLRQGGTYGYTF.

CDR3 bases: TGTGCCACCAGCAGTGCGATTACCGGGACCCGGTGGGGTGAGCAGTTCTTC. It specifies CATSSAITGTRWGEQFF. The chain recombines TRBV15 with TRBJ2-1, with D perhaps matching TRBD1 or TRBD2 (5 bases each). CDR1 is LNHNV, CDR2 YYDKDF, per germline (reference sequence). Trimming shortened V by 3 bases and J by 9 bases, and 24 bases separated the two germline ends. The CDR3 totals 17 residues. The entire variable domain, with the rest obtained from reference TRBV15 and TRBJ2-1, is as follows: DAMVIQNPRYQVTQFGKPVTLSCSQTLNHNVMYWYQQKSSQAPKLLFHYYDKDFNNEADTPDNFQSRRPNTSFCFLDIRSPGLGDTAMYLCATSSAITGTRWGEQFFGPGTRLTVL.

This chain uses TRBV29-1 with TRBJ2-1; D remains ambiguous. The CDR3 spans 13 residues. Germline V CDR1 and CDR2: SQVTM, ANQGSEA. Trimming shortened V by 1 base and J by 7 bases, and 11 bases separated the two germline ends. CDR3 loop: CSVEGGIRNEQFF. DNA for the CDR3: TGCAGCGTTGAAGGGGGAATTAGGAATGAGCAGTTCTTC.

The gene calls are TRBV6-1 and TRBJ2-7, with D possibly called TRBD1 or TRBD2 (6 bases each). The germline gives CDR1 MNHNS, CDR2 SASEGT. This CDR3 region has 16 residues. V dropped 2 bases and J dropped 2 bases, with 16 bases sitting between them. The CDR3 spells CASSEPRGRATYEQYF. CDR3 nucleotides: TGTGCCAGCAGTGAACCCCGGGGGCGAGCAACCTACGAGCAGTACTTC.

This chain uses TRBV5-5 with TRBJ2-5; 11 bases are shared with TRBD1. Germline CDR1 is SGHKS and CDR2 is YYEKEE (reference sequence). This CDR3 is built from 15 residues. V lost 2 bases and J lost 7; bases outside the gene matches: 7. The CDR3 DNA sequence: TGTGCCAGCAGCTTTGGACAGGGGGCTGGCGGGACCCAGTACTTC. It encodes CASSFGQGAGGTQYF. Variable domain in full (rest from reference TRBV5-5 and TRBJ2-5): DAGVTQSPTHLIKTRGQQVTLRCSPISGHKSVSWYQQVLGQGPQFIFQYYEKEERGRGNFPDRFSARQFPNYSSELNVNALLLGDSALYLCASSFGQGAGGTQYFGPGTRLLVL.

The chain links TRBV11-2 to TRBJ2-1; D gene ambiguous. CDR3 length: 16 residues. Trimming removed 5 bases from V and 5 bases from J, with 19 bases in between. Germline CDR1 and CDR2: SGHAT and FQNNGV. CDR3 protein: CASSKDSRIIHNEQFF. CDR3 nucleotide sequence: TGTGCCAGCAGCAAAGATAGCCGAATAATCCACAATGAGCAGTTCTTC. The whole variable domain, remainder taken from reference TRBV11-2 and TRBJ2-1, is EAGVAQSPRYKIIEKRQSVAFWCNPISGHATLYWYQQILGQGPKLLIQFQNNGVVDDSQLPKDRFSAERLKGVDSTLKIQPAKLEDSAVYLCASSKDSRIIHNEQFFGPGTRLTVL.

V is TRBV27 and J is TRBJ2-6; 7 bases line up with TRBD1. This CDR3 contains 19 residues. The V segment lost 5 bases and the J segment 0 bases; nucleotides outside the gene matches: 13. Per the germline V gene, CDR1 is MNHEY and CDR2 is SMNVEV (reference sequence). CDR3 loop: CASSPPTGKSRSGANVLTF. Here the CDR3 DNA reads TGTGCCAGCAGTCCACCGACAGGGAAATCCCGCTCTGGGGCCAACGTCCTGACTTTC.